This TCR beta chain came from a study of CD8 T cells in ankylosing spondylitis. Broader study findings: Disease-linked clones reportedly showed significant enrichment in matched ankylosing spondylitis synovial fluid.

The CDR3 runs 18 residues. Germline V gene sequence: CDR1 SGHRS, CDR2 YFSETQ. The trim removed 4 bases at V and 0 bases at J, leaving 11 bases unmatched. TCRdb ran MiXCR on the 5' RACE reads and lists one entry per CDR3 protein. The profile shows approximately 210,000 distinct CDR3 sequences, more than 10% of them singletons. This clonotype was counted between two and nine times. Its specificity is not known. V gene TRBV5-1 combines with J gene TRBJ2-1, with 9 nucleotides matching TRBD2. This TCR was sampled from a male donor with ankylosing spondylitis or in good health (not recorded which). Sequences were obtained from blood, either unsorted or a sorted T cell fraction (not recorded which). This chain's CDR3 is CASSPLDIAGDSYNEQFF. CDR3 nucleotide sequence: TGCGCCAGCAGCCCCCTAGACATAGCGGGAGACTCCTACAATGAGCAGTTCTTC. Full variable domain (rest looked up from reference TRBV5-1 and TRBJ2-1): KAGVTQTPRYLIKTRGQQVTLSCSPISGHRSVSWYQQTPGQGLQFLFEYFSETQRNKGNFPGRFSGRQFSNSRSEMNVSTLELGDSALYLCASSPLDIAGDSYNEQFFGPGTRLTVL.